This T cell receptor beta chain was sequenced during a study of shared clonotypes between healthy human individuals. General study findings and limits: Non-shared clonotypes showed lower generation probabilities than clonotypes common to all four donors.

Germline CDR1 reads LNHNV; CDR2 reads YYDKDF (reference sequence). V shed 4 bases, J shed 2 bases, and the junction held 11 bases outside the gene matches. The CDR3 runs 17 residues. Using immunoSEQ multiplex PCR, the repertoire was profiled, and TCRdb retains in-frame clones only, with some absent. The sample contains some 2 million clones, over 85% of which appear only once. To note about this clone: No antigen is known for it.

The chain has TRBV15 and TRBJ1-5, with 7 bases fitting TRBD1. The source material was naive CD4+ T cells sorted from blood. Subset: CD45RA+ positively selected. The receptor was isolated from a man aged 18 to 29 in good health. The CDR3 DNA follows: TGTGCCACCAGCACAAATCGACAGGGAGGGGGCAATCAGCCCCAGCATTTT. Translation: CATSTNRQGGGNQPQHF.